Here is one T cell receptor (beta chain) with its context. The data were taken from a study of blood T cells in healthy people across ages. Then a second PCR, running about 6 to 12 cycles, was carried out with a sample-barcoded 5' primer and a J-beta primer mix. Each cDNA was tagged by a template-switch adaptor containing 12 random nucleotides. TCRdb reanalysed the 5' RACE reads using MiXCR and keeps one entry per CDR3 protein. The profile shows about 780,000 distinct CDR3 sequences, about 46% of them singletons. Germline values: CDR1 SNHLY, CDR2 FYNNEI. Trimming removed 4 bases at V and 1 base at J, with 11 bases between. The CDR3 length is 15 residues.

This clonotype originated in an older man in good health. The chain couples TRBV2 to TRBJ1-5, with D unclear. The sample was blood. The CDR3 spells CASSVWGSSNQPQHF. The CDR3 DNA reads TGTGCCAGCAGTGTGTGGGGTTCGAGCAATCAGCCCCAGCATTTT. Filled out from reference TRBV2 and TRBJ1-5, the complete variable domain reads EPEVTQTPSHQVTQMGQEVILRCVPISNHLYFYWYRQILGQKVEFLVSFYNNEISEKSEIFDDQFSVERPDGSNFTLKIRSTKLEDSAMYFCASSVWGSSNQPQHFGDGTRLSIL.